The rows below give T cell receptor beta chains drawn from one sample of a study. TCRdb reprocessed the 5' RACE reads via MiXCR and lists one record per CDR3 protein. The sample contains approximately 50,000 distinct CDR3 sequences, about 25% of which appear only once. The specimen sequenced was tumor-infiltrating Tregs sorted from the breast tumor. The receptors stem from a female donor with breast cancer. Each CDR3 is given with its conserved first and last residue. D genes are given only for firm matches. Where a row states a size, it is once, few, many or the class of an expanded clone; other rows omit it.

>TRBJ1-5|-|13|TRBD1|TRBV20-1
TGCAGTGCTCTAGGGGACAGCATTCAGCCCCAGCATTTT
CSALGDSIQPQHF
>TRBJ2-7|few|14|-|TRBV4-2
TGTACCAGCAGCCAAGTGGGGGGGGCCAGCGAGCAGTACTTC
CTSSQVGGASEQYF
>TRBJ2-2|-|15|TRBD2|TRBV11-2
TGTGCCAGCAGCTTACTAGCGGTTAACACCGGGGAGCTGTTTTTT
CASSLLAVNTGELFF
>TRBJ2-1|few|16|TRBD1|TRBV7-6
TGTGCCAGCAGCTTAGGGACAGGGTCGTCGGGCGGTGAGCAGTTCTTC
CASSLGTGSSGGEQFF
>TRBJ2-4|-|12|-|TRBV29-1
TGCAGCGTTGTGCTTGCGGGAAACATTCAGTACTTC
CSVVLAGNIQYF
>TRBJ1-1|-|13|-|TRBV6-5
TGTGCCAGCAGTTACAAAAGGAAAGGCGAAGCTTTCTTT
CASSYKRKGEAFF
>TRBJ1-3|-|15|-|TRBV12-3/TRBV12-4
TGTGCCAGCTCCGAAGACGGCCGCTCTGGAAACACCACATATTTT
CASSEDGRSGNTTYF
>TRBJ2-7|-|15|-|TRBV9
TGTGCCAGCAGCGGGGATGCGGCTTCCCCGTACGAGCAGTACTTC
CASSGDAASPYEQYF
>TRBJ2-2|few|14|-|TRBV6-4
TGTGCCAGCAGTCCAGATTTAGGGACCGGGGAGCTGTTTTTT
CASSPDLGTGELFF
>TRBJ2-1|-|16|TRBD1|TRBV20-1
TGCAGTGCTAGAGCCGAGGGGGCGCGTCTCCACAATGAGCAGTTCTTC
CSARAEGARLHNEQFF
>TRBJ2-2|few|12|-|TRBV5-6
TGTGCCAGCAGCTTGTACACCGGGGAGCTGTTTTTT
CASSLYTGELFF
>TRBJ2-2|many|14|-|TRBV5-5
TGTGCCAGCAGACCAAGCGGGCCGCCCGGGGAGCTGTTTTTT
CASRPSGPPGELFF
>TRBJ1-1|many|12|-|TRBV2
TGTGCCAGCAGGATGGGGAACACTGAAGCTTTCTTT
CASRMGNTEAFF
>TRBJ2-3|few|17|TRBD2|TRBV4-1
TGCGCCAGCAGCCAAGTAATCCAGCGGGAGAAGACAGATACGCAGTATTTT
CASSQVIQREKTDTQYF
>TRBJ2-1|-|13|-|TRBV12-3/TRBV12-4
TGTGCCAGCAGTTTAGTTGGGTACAATGAGCAGTTCTTC
CASSLVGYNEQFF
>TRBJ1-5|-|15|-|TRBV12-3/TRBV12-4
TGTGCCAGCAGTCGTCAGGCGGCCAACAATCAGCCCCAGCATTTT
CASSRQAANNQPQHF
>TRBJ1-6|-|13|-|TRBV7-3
TGTGCCAGCAGGCGGTCGAGGAATTCACCCCTCCACTTT
CASRRSRNSPLHF
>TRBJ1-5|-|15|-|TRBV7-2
TGTGCCAGCAGCTTAGGGAGAGGGGAAAATCAGCCCCAGCATTTT
CASSLGRGENQPQHF
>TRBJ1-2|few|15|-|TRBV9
TGTGCCGGCAGCGTAGCCCCGGATTCTAACTATGGCTACACCTTC
CAGSVAPDSNYGYTF
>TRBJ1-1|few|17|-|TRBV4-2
TGTGCCAGCAGCCAAGAGTTCAACCGGGACCGAAGTGCTGAAGCTTTCTTT
CASSQEFNRDRSAEAFF
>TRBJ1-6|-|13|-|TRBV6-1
TGTGCCAGCAGTGACGAGGATAATTCACCCCTCCACTTT
CASSDEDNSPLHF
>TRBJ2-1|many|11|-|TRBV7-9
TGTGCCAGCAGCCCCGCTAATGAGCAGTTCTTC
CASSPANEQFF
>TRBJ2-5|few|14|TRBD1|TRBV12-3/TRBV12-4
TGTGCCAGCAGTTCAAACAGGGGTGCAGAGACCCAGTACTTC
CASSSNRGAETQYF
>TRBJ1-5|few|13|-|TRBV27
TGTGCCAGCAGTTTGGGCAGGGGTCAGCCCCAGCATTTT
CASSLGRGQPQHF
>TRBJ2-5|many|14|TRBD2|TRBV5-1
TGCGCCAGCAGCCAAACAGCGGGGATGGAGACCCAGTACTTC
CASSQTAGMETQYF
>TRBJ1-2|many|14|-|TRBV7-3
TGTGCCAGCGAAATTAGAGGACGGGCTTGGGGCTACACCTTC
CASEIRGRAWGYTF
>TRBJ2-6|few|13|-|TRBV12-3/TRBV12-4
TGTGCCAGCAGGGACTCTGGGGCCAACGTCCTGACTTTC
CASRDSGANVLTF
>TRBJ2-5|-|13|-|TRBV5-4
TGTGCCAGCAGCTTGCGGACTGGGGAGACCCAGTACTTC
CASSLRTGETQYF
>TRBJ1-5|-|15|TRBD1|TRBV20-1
TGCAGTGCTTTGAGGGCAGGGGGTAGCAATCAGCCCCAGCATTTT
CSALRAGGSNQPQHF
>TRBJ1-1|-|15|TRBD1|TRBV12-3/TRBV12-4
TGTGCCAGCAGTCCAACGTCCAGGGGGGACACTGAAGCTTTCTTT
CASSPTSRGDTEAFF
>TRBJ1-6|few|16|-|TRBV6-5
TGTGCCAGCAGTCATCGGGGGGTCTCCTATAATTCACCCCTCCACTTT
CASSHRGVSYNSPLHF
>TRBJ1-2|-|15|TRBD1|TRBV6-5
TGTGCCAGCAGTCGTCCCGGGACAGGGAACTATGGCTACACCTTC
CASSRPGTGNYGYTF
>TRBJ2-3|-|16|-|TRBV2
TGTGCCAGCAGTGAAGGCCCAGCAAGGGCCCGGGTTACGCAGTATTTT
CASSEGPARARVTQYF
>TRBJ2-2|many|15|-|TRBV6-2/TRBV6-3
TGTGCCAGCAGTTGGAACTTAATGAACACCGGGGAGCTGTTTTTT
CASSWNLMNTGELFF